Shown below are 25 T cell receptor beta chains from a single sample sequenced in a study of blood T cell repertoires in COVID-19. The assay was immunoSEQ multiplex PCR, and TCRdb's table has in-frame clones only and misses some. The sample includes a few hundred thousand clones, 84% of them seen just once. Material for sequencing was peripheral blood. These receptors came from a middle-aged woman who had recovered from COVID-19.

The V gene is TRBV6-5, the J gene TRBJ1-6, with D tentatively TRBD1 (5 bases). The CDR3 is 15 amino acids. V dropped 8 bases and J dropped 5 bases, with 16 bases sitting between them. CDR1 and CDR2 (germline): MNHEY, SVGAGI. CDR3 bases: TGTGCCAGCGGGGCAGGGAATCGAAATAATTCACCCCTCCACTTT. Translated: CASGAGNRNNSPLHF.

This chain connects TRBV24-1 to TRBJ1-5, with 8 bases identical to TRBD1. Germline V gives CDR1 KGHDR, CDR2 SFDVKD. The junction had 9 bases not matched to a gene; V was cut back by 3 bases and J by 3 bases. CDR3 size: 17 residues. CDR3 region: CATSDLIQGALNQPQHF. The DNA of the CDR3 is TGTGCCACCAGTGATCTCATCCAGGGGGCCCTCAATCAGCCCCAGCATTTT.

The chain uses TRBV5-8 and TRBJ2-1; 8 nucleotides align to TRBD1. The ends lost 3 bases at V and 8 bases at J; junction bases unmatched: 16. This CDR3 is built from 17 residues. CDR1 SGHTS and CDR2 YDEGEE come from the germline V gene. The CDR3 sequence is CASSSPRSAGGSYEQFF. CDR3 sequence (DNA): TGTGCCAGCAGCTCCCCCAGGTCGGCAGGGGGCAGCTATGAGCAGTTCTTC.

This clone was seen a handful of times. In DNA form, the CDR3 reads TGTGCCAGCAGCTTACAGGAATTTATTAACTATGGCTACACCTTC. Translation gives CASSLQEFINYGYTF. The genes are TRBV7-9 and TRBJ1-2; D ambiguous. The CDR3 is 15 residues long. V was pared by 2 bases and J by 1 base, with 11 bases between. Germline CDR1 is SEHNR and CDR2 is FQNEAQ (reference sequence).

The V and J genes are TRBV30 and TRBJ2-7, with TRBD2 identical over 7 bases. The V gene's germline CDR1 is GTSNPN and CDR2 SVGIG (reference sequence). The V and J ends lost 4 bases and 4 bases, in that order; junction bases with no gene match: 7. The CDR3 is made up of 13 amino acids. The CDR3 spells CAWITTSWYEQYF. The CDR3 bases are TGTGCCTGGATCACGACTAGCTGGTACGAGCAGTACTTC.

Details on this clone: This CDR3 is also generated by other DNA sequences in the sample. This chain uses TRBV7-2 with TRBJ2-5; D is perhaps TRBD1 (5 bases). Germline CDR1 and CDR2: SGHTA and FQGNSA. CDR3 size: 13 residues. V was cut by 1 base and J by 4 bases, with 7 bases left in between. CDR3 bases: TGTGCCAGCAGCTTAGGGCAGGGAGAGACCCAGTACTTC. Translated, it gives CASSLGQGETQYF.

This rearrangement joins TRBV28 to TRBJ2-1, with TRBD1 matching over 8 bases. The germline V gene encodes CDR1 MDHEN and CDR2 SYDVKM. The CDR3 is made up of 16 amino acids. J lost 0 bases, V lost 5 bases, and 6 bases had no gene match. CDR3 coding DNA: TGTGCCAGCAGTGGACAGGGAACGGGCTCCTACAATGAGCAGTTCTTC. This sequence encodes CASSGQGTGSYNEQFF. The whole variable domain, filled in from reference TRBV28 and TRBJ2-1, reads DVKVTQSSRYLVKRTGEKVFLECVQDMDHENMFWYRQDPGLGLRLIYFSYDVKMKEKGDIPEGYSVSREKKERFSLILESASTNQTSMYLCASSGQGTGSYNEQFFGPGTRLTVL.

The chain uses TRBV19 and TRBJ2-3; a possible D gene is TRBD1 (6 bases). Trimming stripped 3 bases from V and 0 bases from J, with 10 bases between. Germline V gene lookup returns CDR1 LNHDA and CDR2 SQIVND (reference sequence). CDR3 length equals 15 residues. The CDR3 nucleotides read TGTGCCAGTAGTATGAGGGGGTCTAGCACAGATACGCAGTATTTT. It codes for CASSMRGSSTDTQYF.

The genes are TRBV3-1 (or the pseudogene TRBV3-2) and TRBJ1-2; tentative D call: TRBD1 (5 bases). CDR1 is LGHDT, CDR2 YNNKEL, per germline (reference sequence). V was pared by 2 bases and J by 3 bases, with 7 bases between. CDR3 size: 13 residues. The DNA of the CDR3 is TGTGCCAGCAGCCAAAGGGGTGACTATGGCTACACCTTC. Protein product: CASSQRGDYGYTF.

The chain couples TRBV7-3 to TRBJ2-1; 12 positions agree with TRBD2. The CDR3 is made up of 17 amino acids. Germline V gene lookup returns CDR1 SGHTA and CDR2 FQGTGA. The V gene end was trimmed by 5 bases and the J gene end by 8 bases; junction bases not matched to a gene: 13. The CDR3 DNA reads TGTGCCAGCAGCCCTCTGGCTAGCGGGGGGGCTCTCTATGAGCAGTTCTTC. It yields the protein CASSPLASGGALYEQFF.

The sample holds a few counts of this clone. V usage is TRBV19 and J usage is TRBJ1-1, with D maybe TRBD1 (5 bases). With 4 bases removed from V and 2 bases from J, the gap between germline ends came to 8 bases. This CDR3 spans 13 amino acids. Per the germline V gene, CDR1 is LNHDA and CDR2 is SQIVND (reference sequence). CDR3 loop: CASSTGTNTEAFF. The CDR3 bases are TGTGCCAGTAGTACAGGGACTAACACTGAAGCTTTCTTT.

This clone was recorded only once. This sequence joins TRBV20-1 and TRBJ1-5; D is perhaps TRBD1 (5 bases). The V end lost 3 bases, the J end lost 6 bases, and 15 bases lay between the germline ends. Germline V gene sequence: CDR1 DFQATT, CDR2 SNEGSKA (reference sequence). The CDR3 is made up of 14 amino acids. DNA of the CDR3: TGCAGTGCTAGTCCCACAGCGGGGGGTCAGCCCCAGCATTTT. Protein sequence: CSASPTAGGQPQHF.

The chain is built from TRBV9 and TRBJ1-5; TRBD1 agrees at 9 bases. Germline trimming cut 3 bases from V and 3 bases from J; bases unmatched to any gene: 4. The germline V gene encodes CDR1 SGDLS and CDR2 YYNGEE. This CDR3 contains 15 residues. The CDR3 loop reads CASSGGQGYNQPQHF. The CDR3 DNA follows: TGTGCCAGCAGCGGAGGACAGGGGTACAATCAGCCCCAGCATTTT.

J is TRBJ1-1 and V is TRBV6-4, with 7 bases fitting TRBD1. Germline V CDR1 and CDR2: MRHNA, SNTAGT. With 9 bases clipped from V and 0 bases from J, the junction kept 7 bases outside the gene matches. The length of the CDR3 is 14 residues. The CDR3 DNA reads as TGTGCCAGGACCACAGGGGATCTGAACACTGAAGCTTTCTTT. Protein product: CARTTGDLNTEAFF.

V and J are TRBV28 and TRBJ2-2; D perhaps matches TRBD2 (5 bases). The V gene lost 10 bases and the J gene lost 1 base, with 16 bases spanning the gap. The CDR3 totals 15 residues. Germline assignment: CDR1 MDHEN and CDR2 SYDVKM. The CDR3 sequence is CAIRRSRGNTGELFF. CDR3 in DNA: TGTGCCATCCGAAGAAGTCGGGGGAACACCGGGGAGCTGTTTTTT.

The J gene is TRBJ1-4, the V gene TRBV2, with D tentatively TRBD1 (5 bases). Germline CDR1 and CDR2: SNHLY and FYNNEI. This CDR3 is built from 14 residues. Trimming left V 6 bases short and J 8 bases short, with 16 bases between. The CDR3 DNA is TGTGCCAGCAGCTGGGCCAGGGTACAGGAAAAACTGTTTTTT. This sequence encodes CASSWARVQEKLFF.

The rearrangement links TRBV6-5 to TRBJ2-7; TRBD2 might be the D (5 bases). The germline gives CDR1 MNHEY, CDR2 SVGAGI. The CDR3 length is 13 residues. V lost 2 bases and J 3 bases, leaving 8 bases between the germline ends. The CDR3 spells CASSYGGLYEQYF. CDR3 sequence (DNA): TGTGCCAGCAGTTACGGCGGGCTCTACGAGCAGTACTTC.

J is TRBJ1-2 and V is TRBV19; 7 bases agree with TRBD1. After removal of 6 bases from V and 8 bases from J, the junction contained 9 bases not matched to a gene. Per the germline V gene, CDR1 is LNHDA and CDR2 is SQIVND (reference sequence). The CDR3 is 13 amino acids. This CDR3 is CASRKQGLRGYTF. For the CDR3, the DNA is TGTGCCAGTAGGAAACAGGGGCTGCGGGGCTACACCTTC. The variable domain in full, completed from reference TRBV19 and TRBJ1-2, reads DGGITQSPKYLFRKEGQNVTLSCEQNLNHDAMYWYRQDPGQGLRLIYYSQIVNDFQKGDIAEGYSVSREKKESFPLTVTSAQKNPTAFYLCASRKQGLRGYTFGSGTRLTVV.

The chain recombines TRBV10-2 with TRBJ2-3, with 7 positions matching TRBD1. The germline CDR1 and CDR2 sequences are WSHSY and SAAADI. V gave up 4 bases and J gave up 3 bases; unmatched junction bases: 7. The CDR3 sequence is 15 residues long. The CDR3 nucleotides are TGCGCCAGCAGTGTTCTTGGGGGACAGACAGATACGCAGTATTTT. Amino acid sequence: CASSVLGGQTDTQYF.

This chain joins TRBV7-9 and TRBJ2-5; TRBD1 matches at 7 bases. CDR1 and CDR2 from the germline V gene are SEHNR and FQNEAQ (reference sequence). The CDR3 is made up of 13 amino acids. J lost 5 bases, V lost 5 bases, and 5 bases had no gene match. The chain's CDR3 is CASSLGQTETQYF. The DNA of the CDR3 is TGTGCCAGCAGCCTGGGACAGACGGAGACCCAGTACTTC. Variable domain in full (rest from reference TRBV7-9 and TRBJ2-5): DTGVSQNPRHKITKRGQNVTFRCDPISEHNRLYWYRQTLGQGPEFLTYFQNEAQLEKSRLLSDRFSAERPKGSFSTLEIQRTEQGDSAMYLCASSLGQTETQYFGPGTRLLVL.

The CDR3 loop reads CASTFTSVDTQYF. The CDR3 nucleotides are TGTGCCAGCACCTTTACTAGCGTAGATACGCAGTATTTT. The V call is TRBV21-1, the J call TRBJ2-3; the listed D gene, TRBD2, was not tested against the DNA. TRBV21-1 is designated a pseudogene. CDR3 size: 13 residues.

The gene calls are TRBV5-1 and TRBJ2-3; 7 nucleotides line up with TRBD2. The germline gives CDR1 SGHRS, CDR2 YFSETQ. The CDR3 consists of 15 residues. Trimming at V came to 1 base and at J to 0 bases, leaving 2 bases not matched to a gene. CDR3 sequence reads: CASSLPSGSTDTQYF. The CDR3 DNA follows: TGCGCCAGCAGCTTGCCTAGCGGAAGCACAGATACGCAGTATTTT.

This chain joins TRBV5-1 and TRBJ2-1; 8 nucleotides match TRBD2. The CDR3 has 16 amino acids. V dropped 0 bases and J dropped 5; count of bases not matched to a gene: 7. Germline loops: CDR1 SGHRS, CDR2 YFSETQ. The CDR3 spells CASSLVLAGNNNEQFF. The CDR3 nucleotides read TGCGCCAGCAGCTTGGTTTTAGCGGGGAACAACAATGAGCAGTTCTTC.

This chain joins TRBV19 and TRBJ1-3, with no clear D. This CDR3 is built from 13 residues. V dropped 6 bases and J dropped 0 bases, with 6 bases sitting between them. Per germline, CDR1 LNHDA and CDR2 SQIVND (reference sequence). The chain's CDR3 is CASRTSSGNTIYF. The CDR3 region has the DNA TGTGCCAGTAGGACTTCCTCTGGAAACACCATATATTTT.

The gene calls are TRBV6-5 and TRBJ2-5; 7 bases align to TRBD1. Germline CDR1 is MNHEY and CDR2 is SVGAGI. The CDR3 sequence is 14 residues long. V shed 7 bases, J shed 2 bases, and the junction held 7 bases outside the gene matches. The CDR3: CASTPPGGQETQYF. Here the CDR3 DNA reads TGTGCCAGCACCCCTCCAGGGGGACAAGAGACCCAGTACTTC.